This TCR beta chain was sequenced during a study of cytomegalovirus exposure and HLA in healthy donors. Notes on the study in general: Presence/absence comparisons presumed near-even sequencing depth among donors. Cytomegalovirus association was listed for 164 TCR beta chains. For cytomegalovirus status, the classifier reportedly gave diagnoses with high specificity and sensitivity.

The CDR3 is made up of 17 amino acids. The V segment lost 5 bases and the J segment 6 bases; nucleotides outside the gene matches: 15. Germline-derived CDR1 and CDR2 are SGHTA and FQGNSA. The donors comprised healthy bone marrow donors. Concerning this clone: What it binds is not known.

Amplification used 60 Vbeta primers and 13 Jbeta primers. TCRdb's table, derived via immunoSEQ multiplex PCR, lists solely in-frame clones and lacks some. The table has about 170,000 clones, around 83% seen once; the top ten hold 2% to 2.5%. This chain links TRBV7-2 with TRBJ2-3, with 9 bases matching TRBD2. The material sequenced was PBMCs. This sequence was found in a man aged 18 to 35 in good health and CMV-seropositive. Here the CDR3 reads CASSLNHQRGAGDTQYF. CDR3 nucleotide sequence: TGTGCCAGCAGCCTAAACCACCAGCGGGGGGCGGGGGATACGCAGTATTTT.